These 11 T cell receptor beta chains originate from one sample sequenced in a study of T cell clonality in common variable immunodeficiency. This table comes from immunoSEQ multiplex PCR, and its TCRdb copy is limited to in-frame clones, with some not included. Listed for the sample are 50,000 to 60,000 clones, none seen a single time. Material: peripheral blood mononuclear cells. Receptors were obtained from a person aged 18 to 75 in good health.

This clone was detected many times. The read halts 3 residues ahead of the CDR3 end, with the missing end drawn from the germline J gene. The chain carries TRBV20-1 and TRBJ1-6; 10 nucleotides align to TRBD1. From germline, CDR1 is DFQATT and CDR2 SNEGSKA (reference sequence). This CDR3 spans 17 amino acids. V lost 0 bases and J lost 9; bases outside the gene matches: 11. CDR3 loop: CSARDVSSGQGGSPLHF. The DNA read from the CDR3 is TGCAGTGCTAGAGATGTCTCTTCCGGACAGGGGGGTTCACCC.

This clone was counted at least ten times. From the germline J gene comes the end of the CDR3, since the read stops 3 residues before it. V and J are TRBV18 and TRBJ2-3; 13 bases are shared with TRBD2. V shed 6 bases and J 2 bases; nucleotides not matched to a gene: 2. The CDR3 is 15 amino acids. Per germline, CDR1 KGHSH and CDR2 LQKENI. CDR3 protein: CASSGLAGDTDTQYF. The CDR3 bases that were read are TGTGCCAGCTCCGGACTAGCGGGGGACACAGATACG.

This clone has ten or more counts. Coverage ceases 3 residues before the CDR3 finishes, and the germline J gene fills in the end. This sequence joins TRBV13 and TRBJ2-7, with D perhaps TRBD1 (5 bases). Germline CDR1 is PRHDT and CDR2 is FYEKMQ (reference sequence). This CDR3 contains 15 residues. V was pared by 5 bases and J by 0 bases, with 14 bases between. The chain's CDR3 is CASSQGAFSSYEQYF. The part of the CDR3 DNA that was read is TGTGCCAGCAGCCAAGGGGCATTCAGCTCCTACGAG.

This clone appeared many times. The covered CDR3 bases are TGCGGGTGTGGGGGCGCAGGTGAGACC. Amino acid sequence: CGCGGAGET. The whole CDR3 protein reads CGCGGAGETQYF. The chain combines TRBV20-1 with TRBJ2-5; D possibly corresponds to TRBD1 (6 bases). The read terminates 3 residues before the CDR3 end, so the remaining end is supplied by the germline J gene. The CDR3 is 12 amino acids. Germline values: CDR1 DFQATT, CDR2 SNEGSKA (reference sequence).

Ten or more counts support this clone. The read is 3 residues too short to cover the CDR3 end, so that end is filled in from the germline J gene. The chain employs TRBV30 and TRBJ2-7; TRBD1 matches 9 bases. The V and J ends lost 6 bases and 1 base, in that order; junction bases with no gene match: 7. This CDR3 region has 14 residues. Germline CDR1 is GTSNPN and CDR2 is SVGIG (reference sequence). The DNA read from the CDR3 is TGTGCCTGCACCGGGACAGGGTTTTCCTACGAG. Protein: CACTGTGFSYE. The full CDR3 sequence reads CACTGTGFSYEQYF.

This clone was seen more than once but under ten times. At one end, the junction sequence differs from germline, possibly due to a read error. The observed sequence ends 3 residues before the CDR3 terminus, with the missing tail filled in from the germline J gene. The genes are TRBV7-7 and TRBJ1-2; 11 bases map to TRBD1. The V gene's germline CDR1 is SSHAT and CDR2 FNYEAQ (reference sequence). The CDR3 runs to 14 residues. This CDR3 reads CASSPGTGGYDYTF. Partial CDR3 DNA: TGTGCTAGCAGCCCCGGGACAGGGGGTTACGAC.

There are many counts of this clone. With the read ending 3 residues before the CDR3 end, the germline J gene is used to fill in that end. This chain uses TRBV10-3 with TRBJ2-3, with D perhaps matching TRBD2 (6 bases). The ends were cut back, 3 bases at V and 3 bases at J, with 13 bases in the middle. Germline V lookup: CDR1 ENHRY, CDR2 SYGVKD. The CDR3 is 15 amino acids. Incomplete CDR3 DNA: TGTGCCATCAGTGAATTGGGACTGAGGACAGATACG. Translated: CAISELGLRTDT. In full, the CDR3 reads CAISELGLRTDTQYF.

Many counts were recorded for this clone. The read ends 3 residues before the CDR3 terminus; that terminus is restored from the germline J gene. The sample contains more than one DNA sequence encoding this CDR3. The V call is TRBV7-7, the J call TRBJ2-5; 10 bases are a match to TRBD1. This CDR3 comprises 14 residues. J lost 5 bases, V lost 5 bases, and 5 bases had no gene match. The germline V gene has CDR1 SSHAT and CDR2 FNYEAQ (reference sequence). Incomplete CDR3 DNA: TGTGCCAGCAGCCGGACAGGGGGAGTCGAGACC. Protein sequence: CASSRTGGVET. The CDR3 reads in full as CASSRTGGVETQYF.

This clone was counted many times. The read ends 3 residues shy of where the CDR3 ends; the end is completed using the germline J gene. V is TRBV23-1 and J is TRBJ2-3; 9 nucleotides match TRBD2. TRBV23-1 carries the ORF label, with uncertain function. V lost 4 bases and J lost 2; bases outside the gene matches: 7. The CDR3 loop spans 16 amino acids. The CDR3 reads CASSPKIAGVTDTQYF. CDR3 DNA, as far as it was read: TGCGCCAGCAGTCCGAAGATAGCGGGAGTCACAGATACG.

CDR3 residues: CSATIYGQGARGYTF. The CDR3 DNA, read in part, is TGCAGTGCTACAATATACGGACAGGGGGCTCGCGGC. The chain carries TRBV20-1 and TRBJ1-2; 11 bases line up with TRBD1. The CDR3 end is not reached by the read, which stops 3 residues before it; the germline J gene fills it in. CDR1 and CDR2 (germline): DFQATT, SNEGSKA (reference sequence). There are 15 residues in the CDR3.

This clone was detected ten times or more. The observed sequence ends 3 residues before the CDR3 terminus, with the missing tail filled in from the germline J gene. The chain joins TRBV5-1 to TRBJ1-3; no clear D gene. This CDR3 comprises 14 residues. Germline lookup yields CDR1 SGHRS and CDR2 YFSETQ. V was trimmed by 0 bases and J by 7 bases, leaving 11 bases between them. The DNA read from the CDR3 is TGCGCCAGCAGCTTGGAGGCAGAAATTAACACC. Its translation is CASSLEAEINT. From start to end, the CDR3 is CASSLEAEINTIYF.